This paragraph reports one T cell receptor (beta chain). Germline V gene lookup returns CDR1 KGHSH and CDR2 LQKENI. The CDR3 extends over 14 amino acids. Unmatched junction bases numbered 5, after V lost 3 bases and J lost 3 bases. This record belongs to a study of control samples from healthy donors and cancer patients. Using immunoSEQ multiplex PCR, the repertoire was profiled, and TCRdb retains in-frame clones only, with some absent. The table lists 75,000 to 100,000 clones, more than 90% of them singletons. The sequence was collected from a human donor in good health. The donor label of this sample is uncertain. The chain recombines TRBV18 with TRBJ2-7, with 7 bases aligning to TRBD1. Sequencing was performed on blood. Here the CDR3 DNA reads TGTGCCAGCTCACCGGGACAGAGCTTCTACGAGCAGTACTTC. It specifies CASSPGQSFYEQYF.